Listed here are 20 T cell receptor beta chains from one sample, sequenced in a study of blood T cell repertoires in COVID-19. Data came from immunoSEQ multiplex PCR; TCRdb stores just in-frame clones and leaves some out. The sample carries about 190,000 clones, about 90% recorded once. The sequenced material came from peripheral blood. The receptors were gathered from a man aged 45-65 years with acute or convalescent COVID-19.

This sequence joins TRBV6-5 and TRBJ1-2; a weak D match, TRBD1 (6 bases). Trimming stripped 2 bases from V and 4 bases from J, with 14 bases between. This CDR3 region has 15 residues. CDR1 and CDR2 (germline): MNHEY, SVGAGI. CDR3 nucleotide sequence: TGTGCCAGCAGTTACACCGTGACAGGCTTCTATGGCTACACCTTC. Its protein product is CASSYTVTGFYGYTF.

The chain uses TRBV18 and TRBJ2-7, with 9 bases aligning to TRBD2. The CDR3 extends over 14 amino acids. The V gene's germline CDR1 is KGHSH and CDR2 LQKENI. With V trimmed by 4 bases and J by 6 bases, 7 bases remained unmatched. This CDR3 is CASSRDSREGEQYF. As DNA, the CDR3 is TGTGCCAGCTCACGGGATTCGCGGGAGGGCGAGCAGTACTTC.

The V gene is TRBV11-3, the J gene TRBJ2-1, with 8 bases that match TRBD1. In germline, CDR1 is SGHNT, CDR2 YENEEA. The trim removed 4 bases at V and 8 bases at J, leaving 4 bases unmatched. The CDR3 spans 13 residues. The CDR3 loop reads CASSSDREYEQFF. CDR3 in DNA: TGTGCCAGCAGCTCGGACAGGGAATATGAGCAGTTCTTC.

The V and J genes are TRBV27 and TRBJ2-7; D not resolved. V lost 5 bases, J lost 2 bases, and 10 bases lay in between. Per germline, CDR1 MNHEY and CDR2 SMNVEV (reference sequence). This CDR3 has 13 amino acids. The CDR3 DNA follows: TGTGCCAGCAGTCCCCGGGTCACCTACGAGCAGTACTTC. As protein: CASSPRVTYEQYF.

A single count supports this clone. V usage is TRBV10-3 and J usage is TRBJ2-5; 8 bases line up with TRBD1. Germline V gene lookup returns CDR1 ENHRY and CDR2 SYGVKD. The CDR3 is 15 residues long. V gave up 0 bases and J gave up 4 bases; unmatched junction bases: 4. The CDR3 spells CAISESTGDLETQYF. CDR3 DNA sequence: TGTGCCATCAGTGAGTCGACAGGGGATCTAGAGACCCAGTACTTC.

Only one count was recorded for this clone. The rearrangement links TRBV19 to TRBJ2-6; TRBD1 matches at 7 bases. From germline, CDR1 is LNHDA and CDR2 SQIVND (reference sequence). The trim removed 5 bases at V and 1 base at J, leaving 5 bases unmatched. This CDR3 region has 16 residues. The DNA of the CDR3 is TGTGCCAGTAGTGCCCTGACAGGGTCTGGGGCCAACGTCCTGACTTTC. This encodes CASSALTGSGANVLTF.

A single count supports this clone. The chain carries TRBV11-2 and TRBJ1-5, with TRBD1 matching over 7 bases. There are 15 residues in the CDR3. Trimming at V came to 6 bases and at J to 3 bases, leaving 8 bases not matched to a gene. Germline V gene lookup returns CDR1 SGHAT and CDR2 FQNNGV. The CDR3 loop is CASSLTGAPNQPQHF. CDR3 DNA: TGTGCCAGCAGTCTCACAGGGGCTCCCAATCAGCCCCAGCATTTT.

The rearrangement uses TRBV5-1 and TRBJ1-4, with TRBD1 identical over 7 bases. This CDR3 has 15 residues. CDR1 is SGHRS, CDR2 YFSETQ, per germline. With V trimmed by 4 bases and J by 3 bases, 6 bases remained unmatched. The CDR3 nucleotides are TGCGCCAGCAGCCAACAGGGGATATCTAATGAAAAACTGTTTTTT. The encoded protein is CASSQQGISNEKLFF. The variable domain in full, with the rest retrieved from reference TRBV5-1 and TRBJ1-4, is KAGVTQTPRYLIKTRGQQVTLSCSPISGHRSVSWYQQTPGQGLQFLFEYFSETQRNKGNFPGRFSGRQFSNSRSEMNVSTLELGDSALYLCASSQQGISNEKLFFGSGTQLSVL.

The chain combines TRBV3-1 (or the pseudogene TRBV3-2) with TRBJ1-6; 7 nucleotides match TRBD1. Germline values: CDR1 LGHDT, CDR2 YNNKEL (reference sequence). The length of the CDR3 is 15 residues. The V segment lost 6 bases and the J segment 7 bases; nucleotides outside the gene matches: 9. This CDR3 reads CASSPRDRRNSPLHF. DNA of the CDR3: TGTGCCAGCAGTCCCAGGGACAGAAGAAATTCACCCCTCCACTTT.

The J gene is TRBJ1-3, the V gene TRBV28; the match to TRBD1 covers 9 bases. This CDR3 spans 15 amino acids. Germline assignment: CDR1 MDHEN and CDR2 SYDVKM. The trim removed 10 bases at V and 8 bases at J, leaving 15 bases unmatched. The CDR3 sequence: CATRDRAGFRDTIYF. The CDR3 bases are TGTGCCACCAGGGACAGGGCTGGATTCCGAGACACCATATATTTT.

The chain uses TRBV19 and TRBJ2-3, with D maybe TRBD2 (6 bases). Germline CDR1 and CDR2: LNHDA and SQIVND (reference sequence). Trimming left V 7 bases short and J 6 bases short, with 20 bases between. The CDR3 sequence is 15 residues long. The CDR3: CASTPVGLTNDTQYF. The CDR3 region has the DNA TGTGCCAGTACCCCGGTGGGACTGACTAATGATACGCAGTATTTT.

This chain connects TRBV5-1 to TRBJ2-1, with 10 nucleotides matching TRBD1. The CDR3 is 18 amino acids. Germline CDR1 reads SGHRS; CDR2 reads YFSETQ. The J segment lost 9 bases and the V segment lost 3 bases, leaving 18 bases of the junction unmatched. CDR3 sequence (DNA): TGCGCCAGCAGCTCCCACCGGTTAACCGGGACAGGGGAGGGTGAGCAGTTCTTC. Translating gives CASSSHRLTGTGEGEQFF.

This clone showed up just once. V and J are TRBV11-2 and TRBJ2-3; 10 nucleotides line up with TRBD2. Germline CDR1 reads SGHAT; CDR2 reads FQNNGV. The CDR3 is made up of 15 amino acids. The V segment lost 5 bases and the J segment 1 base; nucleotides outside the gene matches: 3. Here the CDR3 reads CASSKSGGGTDTQYF. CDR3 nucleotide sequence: TGTGCCAGCAGCAAAAGCGGGGGGGGCACAGATACGCAGTATTTT.

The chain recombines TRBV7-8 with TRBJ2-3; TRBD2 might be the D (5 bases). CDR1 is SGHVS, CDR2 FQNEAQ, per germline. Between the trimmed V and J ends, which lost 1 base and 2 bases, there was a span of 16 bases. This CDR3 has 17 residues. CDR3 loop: CASSLGASSGNTDTQYF. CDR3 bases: TGTGCCAGCAGCTTAGGCGCCTCCAGCGGTAACACAGATACGCAGTATTTT.

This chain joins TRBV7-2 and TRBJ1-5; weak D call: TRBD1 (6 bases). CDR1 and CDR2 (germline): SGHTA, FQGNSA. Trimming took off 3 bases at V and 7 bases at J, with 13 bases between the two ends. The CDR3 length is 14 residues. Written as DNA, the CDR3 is TGTGCCAGCAGCTTGCACAAAGACAGGCAGCCCCAGCATTTT. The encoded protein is CASSLHKDRQPQHF. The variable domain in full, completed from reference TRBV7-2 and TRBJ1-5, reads GAGVSQSPSNKVTEKGKDVELRCDPISGHTALYWYRQSLGQGLEFLIYFQGNSAPDKSGLPSDRFSAERTGGSVSTLTIQRTQQEDSAVYLCASSLHKDRQPQHFGDGTRLSIL.

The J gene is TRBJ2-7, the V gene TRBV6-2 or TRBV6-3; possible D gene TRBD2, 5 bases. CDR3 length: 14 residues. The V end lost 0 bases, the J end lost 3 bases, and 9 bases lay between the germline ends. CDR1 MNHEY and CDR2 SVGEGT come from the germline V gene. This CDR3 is CASSYSRGGYEQYV. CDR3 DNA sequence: TGTGCCAGCAGTTACTCGCGAGGAGGCTACGAGCAGTACGTC.

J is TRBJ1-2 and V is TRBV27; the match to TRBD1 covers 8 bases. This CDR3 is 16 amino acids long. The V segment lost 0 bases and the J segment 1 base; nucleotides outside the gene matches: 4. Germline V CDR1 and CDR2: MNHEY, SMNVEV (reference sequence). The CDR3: CASSLSQGAGNYGYTF. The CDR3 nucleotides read TGTGCCAGCAGTTTATCCCAGGGGGCTGGTAACTATGGCTACACCTTC.

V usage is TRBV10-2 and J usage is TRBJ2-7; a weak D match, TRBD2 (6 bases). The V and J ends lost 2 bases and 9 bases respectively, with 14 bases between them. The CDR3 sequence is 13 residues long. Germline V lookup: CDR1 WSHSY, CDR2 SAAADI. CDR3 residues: CASSEPRGLGQYV. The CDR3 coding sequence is TGCGCCAGCAGTGAGCCTCGGGGGTTGGGGCAGTACGTC.

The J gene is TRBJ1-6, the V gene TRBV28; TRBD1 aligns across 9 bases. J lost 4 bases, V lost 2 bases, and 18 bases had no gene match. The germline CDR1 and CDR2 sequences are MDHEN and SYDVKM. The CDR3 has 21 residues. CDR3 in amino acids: CASSLRSRDRVSGGYNSPLHF. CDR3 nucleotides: TGTGCCAGCAGTTTAAGGTCCCGGGACAGGGTTTCAGGAGGATATAATTCACCCCTCCACTTT.

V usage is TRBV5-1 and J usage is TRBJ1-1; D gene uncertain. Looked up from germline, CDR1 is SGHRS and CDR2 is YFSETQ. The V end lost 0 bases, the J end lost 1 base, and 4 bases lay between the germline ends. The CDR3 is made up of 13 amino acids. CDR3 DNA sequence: TGCGCCAGCAGCTTGGCAGAGAACACTGAAGCTTTCTTT. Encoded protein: CASSLAENTEAFF.